Listed below are T cell receptor beta chains from one sample, sequenced in a study of cytomegalovirus exposure and HLA in healthy donors. Sequenced by immunoSEQ multiplex PCR; TCRdb stores in-frame clones only, minus some. The sample includes about 160,000 clones, 80% to 85% of them seen just once. The specimen was PBMCs. All receptors derive from a girl aged 2-10 years in good health and CMV-seropositive. Each CDR3 is given with its conserved first and last residue. D genes are given only for firm matches. Rows give clone size only sometimes, using once, few, many, or a class for an expanded clone.

size,J,V,D,DNA,CDR3
.,TRBJ1-2,TRBV11-2,.,TGTGCCAGCAGCCCCGGACAAACTCCCTATGGCTACACCTTC,CASSPGQTPYGYTF
.,TRBJ2-4,TRBV6-5,.,TGTGCCAGCAGTTACGGTTCAGATCTAGCCAAAAACATTCAGTACTTC,CASSYGSDLAKNIQYF
.,TRBJ1-1,TRBV6-5,TRBD1,TGTGCCAGCAGATACATTGGACAGGGGCGCGAAGCTTTCTTT,CASRYIGQGREAFF
.,TRBJ2-3,TRBV28,.,TGTGCCAGCAGTTCCCGGGGTTCGTGGGAGGTCACAGATACGCAGTATTTT,CASSSRGSWEVTDTQYF
.,TRBJ2-1,TRBV4-2,.,TGTGCCAGCAGCCCCTCTTTCCATGAGCAGTTCTTC,CASSPSFHEQFF
.,TRBJ1-2,TRBV2,.,TGTGCCAGCCGGGGGGGAGGGAGCGGCTACACCTTC,CASRGGGSGYTF
.,TRBJ2-3,TRBV4-1,TRBD1,TGCGCCAGCAGCCCACTTCCCGGGACAGGGGGACCAGATACGCAGTATTTT,CASSPLPGTGGPDTQYF
.,TRBJ2-3,TRBV6-4,.,TGTGCCAGCAGTGACTCTGCCGTCCAGACAGATACGCAGTATTTT,CASSDSAVQTDTQYF
.,TRBJ2-7,TRBV10-3,.,TGTGCCTCCTCTGCCGGGCAGGGAACGCTTTCCTACGAGCAGTACTTC,CASSAGQGTLSYEQYF
once,TRBJ1-1,TRBV6-1,.,TGTGCCAGCAGGCCCCGGCGGGGCATGAACACTGAAGCTTTCTTT,CASRPRRGMNTEAFF
.,TRBJ1-1,TRBV7-8,TRBD1,TGTGCCAGCCGGCCCGGACAGGGGAGATTTTCATACACTGAAGCTTTCTTT,CASRPGQGRFSYTEAFF
.,TRBJ2-5,TRBV4-2,.,TGTGCCAGCAGCCAATCCACTAGAGAAGAGACCCAGTACTTC,CASSQSTREETQYF
.,TRBJ1-5,TRBV19,.,TGTGCCAGTAATAGGAGGACGGAAAGTTATAGCAATCAGCCCCAGCATTTT,CASNRRTESYSNQPQHF
.,TRBJ2-7,TRBV28,.,TGTGCCAGCAGTCCTGCCTACGAGCAGTACTTC,CASSPAYEQYF
.,TRBJ1-5,TRBV15,.,TGTGCCACCAGCAGAGGGGCGGGTCAGCCCCAGCATTTT,CATSRGAGQPQHF
.,TRBJ2-3,TRBV6-1,TRBD2,TGTGCCAGCAGTGAGCGGGGGATCACAGATACGCAGTATTTT,CASSERGITDTQYF
.,TRBJ1-5,TRBV19,.,TGTGCCAGTAGTATCTGGGGAGCTGGAGGTCAGCCCCAGCATTTT,CASSIWGAGGQPQHF
once,TRBJ1-1,TRBV11-2,.,TGTGCCAGCAGCTTAGGGCGGGGAAGGGCGCGCCTCTATGAAGCTTTCTTT,CASSLGRGRARLYEAFF
.,TRBJ2-7,TRBV7-3,TRBD2,TGTGCCAGCAGCTTGTCGGGACTAGGGTCCTACGAGCAGTACTTC,CASSLSGLGSYEQYF
.,TRBJ2-7,TRBV25-1,.,TGTGCCAGCAGTGTTTCCGGGGACGAGCAGTACTTC,CASSVSGDEQYF
.,TRBJ2-5,TRBV28,TRBD2,TGTGCCAGCAGGAGACTAGCGGGAGCCCACGAGACCCAGTACTTC,CASRRLAGAHETQYF
.,TRBJ1-2,TRBV5-1,.,TGCGCCAGCAGCTTGAGTGGGCATCTGGGCTATGGCTACACCTTC,CASSLSGHLGYGYTF
.,TRBJ2-3,TRBV28,TRBD2,TGTGCCAGCAGTTGGAACAGCGGGACCAGCACAGATACGCAGTATTTT,CASSWNSGTSTDTQYF
.,TRBJ2-5,TRBV5-5,.,TGTGCCAGCGGGAGATGGCTCCAAGAGACCCAGTACTTC,CASGRWLQETQYF
.,TRBJ2-5,TRBV9,TRBD1,TGTGCCAGCAGCGTAGAGGATAGGGGGCACAAAGAGACCCAGTACTTC,CASSVEDRGHKETQYF
.,TRBJ2-3,TRBV21-1,.,TGTGCCAGCAGCAGAACTTCAGAACCAAAGATCAGGGGATTCACCATCCCAGATACGCAGTATTTT,CASSRTSEPKIRGFTIPDTQYF
.,TRBJ2-7,TRBV5-4,.,TGTGCCAGCAGCTCGGCGGGGCCCCGAGTCTACGAGCAGTACTTC,CASSSAGPRVYEQYF
.,TRBJ2-7,TRBV28,TRBD2,TGTGCCAGCAGAGCGGGAGGGCCTAACGAGCAGTACTTC,CASRAGGPNEQYF
.,TRBJ2-3,TRBV19,TRBD1,TGTGCCAGTAGTATAAGAGACAGGGGAAACGCACGAGATACGCAGTATTTT,CASSIRDRGNARDTQYF
once,TRBJ1-5,TRBV28,TRBD1,TGTGCCACCCGGGACAGCCTTCAGCCCCAGCATTTT,CATRDSLQPQHF
.,TRBJ1-3,TRBV30,.,TGTGCCTGGAGTAAGAGAGACACCATATATTTT,CAWSKRDTIYF
.,TRBJ2-3,TRBV30,TRBD1,TGTGCCTGGAGGGGACAGGGGAGGGTGCTTAGCACAGATACGCAGTATTTT,CAWRGQGRVLSTDTQYF
.,TRBJ2-1,TRBV19,.,TGTGCCAGTAGTGGTAGCGATGAGCAGTTCTTC,CASSGSDEQFF
.,TRBJ1-1,TRBV14,TRBD1,TGTGCCAGCAGCCCCGGGACAGGGCGTGAAGCTTTCTTT,CASSPGTGREAFF
once,TRBJ1-4,TRBV6-5,.,TGTGCCAGCAGCCGAGGGACACGGGCAGGTGAAAAACTGTTTTTT,CASSRGTRAGEKLFF
.,TRBJ2-3,TRBV11-3,.,TGTGCCAGCAGCCCGGGTTCCCCGATGGATACGCAGTATTTT,CASSPGSPMDTQYF
.,TRBJ2-5,TRBV10-2,TRBD2,TGCGCCAGCAGTGAGCCAGGACTAGTAGAGACCCAGTACTTC,CASSEPGLVETQYF
.,TRBJ1-4,TRBV19,.,TGTGCCAGTAGATTATCTAATGAAAAACTGTTTTTT,CASRLSNEKLFF
.,TRBJ1-3,TRBV5-4,TRBD1,TGTGCCAGCAGCTCCTCACCAGGGGGCGGAAACACCATATATTTT,CASSSSPGGGNTIYF
.,TRBJ2-3,TRBV30,.,TGTGCCTGGAGCCCTGGCCATACCAGGACAGATACGCAGTATTTT,CAWSPGHTRTDTQYF
.,TRBJ1-2,TRBV30,.,TGTGCCGGAGCCGCATACTATGGCTACACCTTC,CAGAAYYGYTF
.,TRBJ1-2,TRBV29-1,.,TGCAGCGCCAGGGGCCAAGGGGGCTACACCTTC,CSARGQGGYTF
once,TRBJ1-1,TRBV27,TRBD1,TGTGCCAGCAGTTTGGACAGGGGATGGGGGACTGAAGCTTTCTTT,CASSLDRGWGTEAFF
once,TRBJ2-7,TRBV29-1,.,TGCAGCGTTGAACTTCGCGGGGAAGCCTACGAGCAGTACTTC,CSVELRGEAYEQYF
once,TRBJ2-5,TRBV5-1,.,TGCGCCAGCAGCCTGACGACAGCCCAAGAGACCCAGTACTTC,CASSLTTAQETQYF
.,TRBJ1-1,TRBV4-1,.,TGCGCCAGCAGCCATACCTTAGTCGTCGGGAGCACTGAAGCTTTCTTT,CASSHTLVVGSTEAFF
.,TRBJ1-3,TRBV30,.,TGTGCCCTCTGGGCCCAAGGAAACACCATATATTTT,CALWAQGNTIYF
few,TRBJ1-2,TRBV11-3,TRBD1,TGTGCCAGCAGCTTGGACAGGGACTATGGCTACACCTTC,CASSLDRDYGYTF
.,TRBJ1-2,TRBV27,.,TGTGCCAGCAGAAAACCCGGACAGAGCTATGGCTACACCTTC,CASRKPGQSYGYTF
.,TRBJ2-1,TRBV30,TRBD1,TGTGCCTGGAGTGTTTATGGGACAGCCTTTCAGTTCTTC,CAWSVYGTAFQFF